The 23 T cell receptor beta chains listed next were all sequenced from one sample in a study of Tregs in tolerant kidney transplant recipients. Sequencing was performed with immunoSEQ multiplex PCR; in TCRdb, only in-frame clones are kept and a portion is missing. The sample has approximately 260,000 clones, roughly four fifths seen once. Sample: CD4+ T cells from blood. The receptors derive from a human donor in good health.

The V call is TRBV7-9, the J call TRBJ2-2; 11 positions agree with TRBD2. Germline trimming cut 8 bases from V and 3 bases from J; bases unmatched to any gene: 8. Germline V gives CDR1 SEHNR, CDR2 FQNEAQ (reference sequence). CDR3 size: 16 residues. CDR3: CASGLAGGPYTGELFF. The DNA of the CDR3 is TGTGCCAGCGGTTTAGCGGGAGGGCCCTACACCGGGGAGCTGTTTTTT.

The chain uses TRBV10-1 and TRBJ2-2; no firm D call. The CDR3 has 14 amino acids. V was clipped by 4 bases and J by 2 bases, with 8 bases between them. Looked up from germline, CDR1 is WNHNN and CDR2 is SYGVQD (reference sequence). CDR3 in amino acids: CASSGGPNTGELFF. The CDR3, as DNA: TGCGCCAGCAGTGGGGGTCCAAACACCGGGGAGCTGTTTTTT.

The chain carries TRBV6-5 and TRBJ2-7, with a tentative D call TRBD1 (5 bases). The CDR3 has 13 residues. The V gene lost 2 bases and the J gene lost 0 bases, with 5 bases spanning the gap. The V gene's germline CDR1 is MNHEY and CDR2 SVGAGI. The CDR3 nucleotides read TGTGCCAGCAGTTACCAGGGCTCCTACGAGCAGTACTTC. It specifies CASSYQGSYEQYF.

The rearrangement uses TRBV29-1 and TRBJ1-2; tentatively, D is TRBD1 (5 bases). The germline V gene encodes CDR1 SQVTM and CDR2 ANQGSEA. Trimming took 7 bases from V and 2 from J, leaving 11 bases between them. The CDR3 runs to 12 residues. This CDR3 is CSGDVQNYGYTF. CDR3 coding DNA: TGCAGCGGGGACGTTCAAAACTATGGCTACACCTTC.

CDR3: CASSIGTSNEQFF. As DNA, the CDR3 is TGTGCCAGCAGCATTGGGACAAGCAATGAGCAGTTCTTC. The chain links TRBV7-3 to TRBJ2-1, with D tentatively TRBD1 (6 bases). The CDR3 has 13 amino acids. V was cut by 5 bases and J by 6 bases, with 11 bases left in between. CDR1 SGHTA and CDR2 FQGTGA come from the germline V gene.

This clone is a singleton in its sample. This chain links TRBV5-4 with TRBJ1-3; no clear D. The V gene lost 4 bases and the J gene lost 3 bases, with 8 bases spanning the gap. CDR3 length: 13 amino acids. Germline values: CDR1 SGHNT, CDR2 YYREEE (reference sequence). As DNA, the CDR3 is TGTGCCAGCAGCCAAACATATGGAAACACCATATATTTT. Protein: CASSQTYGNTIYF.

This clone turned up a few times. V and J are TRBV6-4 and TRBJ1-5; D unclear. Trimming stripped 0 bases from V and 2 bases from J, with 14 bases between. This CDR3 comprises 17 residues. Germline CDR1 is MRHNA and CDR2 is SNTAGT. The CDR3 DNA reads as TGTGCCAGCAGTGACTCGAGGTGGTCGGGTGGCAATCAGCCCCAGCATTTT. Residues: CASSDSRWSGGNQPQHF.

J is TRBJ2-7 and V is TRBV18, with unresolved D. Germline lookup yields CDR1 KGHSH and CDR2 LQKENI. V gave up 3 bases and J gave up 2 bases, with 11 bases separating them. The CDR3 has 14 amino acids. CDR3 nucleotide sequence: TGTGCCAGCTCACCGGGCACATCAGCCTACGAGCAGTACTTC. This codes for CASSPGTSAYEQYF.

The table lists this clone with a few counts. This rearrangement joins TRBV6-5 to TRBJ2-3, with D unresolved. Germline V gene data show CDR1 as MNHEY and CDR2 as SVGAGI. The CDR3 sequence is 13 residues long. Deletions cut 4 bases from V and 1 base from J, with 6 bases between. The CDR3 region is CASSSPGTDTQYF. CDR3 DNA: TGTGCCAGCAGTTCCCCTGGCACAGATACGCAGTATTTT.

The chain links TRBV14 to TRBJ1-4, with D uncertain. The V end lost 4 bases, the J end lost 5 bases, and 8 bases lay between the germline ends. In germline, CDR1 is SGHDN, CDR2 FVKESK. This CDR3 is built from 13 residues. The CDR3 bases are TGTGCCAGCAGCCGCGCGGGGAATGAAAAACTGTTTTTT. Its protein is CASSRAGNEKLFF.

This clone was observed a few times. The rearrangement links TRBV11-2 to TRBJ1-1; D not resolved. Trimming shortened V by 4 bases and J by 2 bases, and 11 bases separated the two germline ends. Germline V CDR1 and CDR2: SGHAT, FQNNGV. The CDR3 spans 14 residues. The DNA for the CDR3 is TGTGCCAGCAGCTCAGCTAGGGCCAACACTGAAGCTTTCTTT. Translating it yields CASSSARANTEAFF.

As concerns this clone: An end of the junction differs from the germline gene, which may be a read error. In the same sample, other DNA sequences code for this CDR3. V is TRBV2 and J is TRBJ1-3; D is uncertain. This CDR3 comprises 15 residues. Looked up from germline, CDR1 is SNHLY and CDR2 is FYNNEI. CDR3 in amino acids: CASRLDVSSGNTIYF. The CDR3 bases are TGTGCCAGCAGATTGGACGTAAGCTCTGGAAACACCATATACTTT.

This clone has just a few counts. The rearrangement uses TRBV7-9 and TRBJ2-7; 7 nucleotides match TRBD1. The CDR3 extends over 14 amino acids. Germline V gives CDR1 SEHNR, CDR2 FQNEAQ (reference sequence). V lost 4 bases and J lost 2; bases outside the gene matches: 5. CDR3 nucleotide sequence: TGTGCCAGCAGCTCCGGTGACAGGGCCTACGAGCAGTACTTC. Its protein product is CASSSGDRAYEQYF.

The chain employs TRBV5-1 and TRBJ2-7; D might be TRBD1 or TRBD2, each matching 5 bases. CDR3 size: 14 residues. CDR1 is SGHRS, CDR2 YFSETQ, per germline. The V gene lost 3 bases and the J gene lost 2 bases, with 12 bases spanning the gap. This CDR3 is CASSSTGTAYEQYF. The CDR3 DNA reads as TGCGCCAGCAGCTCCACCGGGACCGCCTACGAGCAGTACTTC.

This chain uses TRBV29-1 with TRBJ2-3; the match to TRBD2 covers 11 bases. Germline-derived CDR1 and CDR2 are SQVTM and ANQGSEA. The CDR3 loop spans 14 amino acids. V trimming: 4 bases; J trimming: 4 bases; junction bases outside the gene matches: 4. The CDR3 nucleotides are TGCAGCGTTGGCTTAGCGGGAGGGCCAGATACGCAGTATTTT. It translates to CSVGLAGGPDTQYF.

This rearrangement joins TRBV2 to TRBJ2-7; possibly TRBD2 for D (5 bases). CDR1 SNHLY and CDR2 FYNNEI come from the germline V gene. The CDR3 loop spans 14 amino acids. V gave up 3 bases and J gave up 6 bases, with 15 bases separating them. CDR3 sequence: CASSDERILVEQYF. CDR3 DNA: TGTGCCAGCAGTGACGAGCGGATCCTCGTCGAGCAGTACTTC. The full variable domain, with the rest looked up from reference TRBV2 and TRBJ2-7, is EPEVTQTPSHQVTQMGQEVILRCVPISNHLYFYWYRQILGQKVEFLVSFYNNEISEKSEIFDDQFSVERPDGSNFTLKIRSTKLEDSAMYFCASSDERILVEQYFGPGTRLTVT.

The CDR3 loop is CASSLGQGEVETQYF. The CDR3 DNA follows: TGTGCCAGCAGTCTGGGACAGGGTGAGGTGGAGACCCAGTACTTC. The chain uses TRBV27 and TRBJ2-5, with 9 positions matching TRBD1. The CDR3 is 15 amino acids. From germline, CDR1 is MNHEY and CDR2 SMNVEV (reference sequence). J was trimmed by 5 bases and V by 5 bases; bases with no gene match: 9.

V is TRBV19 and J is TRBJ1-6; D uncertain. V was shortened by 4 bases and J by 1 base, with 8 bases between the two germline ends. Looked up from germline, CDR1 is LNHDA and CDR2 is SQIVND (reference sequence). This CDR3 is 15 amino acids long. The CDR3 DNA follows: TGTGCCAGTAGTACCGTAGGATCCTATAATTCACCCCTCCACTTT. Translating gives CASSTVGSYNSPLHF.

This chain links TRBV2 with TRBJ2-5; D is unclear. Germline loops: CDR1 SNHLY, CDR2 FYNNEI. Trimming took 0 bases from V and 3 from J, leaving 8 bases between them. CDR3 length equals 14 residues. CDR3 amino acids: CASSEALPEETQYF. The CDR3, as DNA: TGTGCCAGCAGTGAAGCGCTTCCCGAAGAGACCCAGTACTTC.

J is TRBJ1-1 and V is TRBV6-5; maybe TRBD1 (6 bases). Germline CDR1 reads MNHEY; CDR2 reads SVGAGI. This CDR3 comprises 14 residues. The germline V and J ends were trimmed by 4 bases and 5 bases, with 14 bases remaining between them. DNA of the CDR3: TGTGCCAGCAGTTTCTTGGGGGCAGAGACTGAAGCTTTCTTT. Translating it yields CASSFLGAETEAFF.

The V call is TRBV5-1, the J call TRBJ1-5, with D hard to call. Trimming left V 3 bases short and J 1 base short, with 11 bases between. The CDR3 length is 15 residues. Germline V gene sequence: CDR1 SGHRS, CDR2 YFSETQ. As DNA, the CDR3 is TGCGCCAGCAGCTCGGGCCCTTTGAGCAATCAGCCCCAGCATTTT. This codes for CASSSGPLSNQPQHF.

The chain joins TRBV18 to TRBJ1-2; D is unclear. V was pared by 3 bases and J by 6 bases, with 11 bases between. The CDR3 has 13 residues. Germline lookup yields CDR1 KGHSH and CDR2 LQKENI. Written as DNA, the CDR3 is TGTGCCAGCTCACCGGACCTGGGAGATGGCTACACCTTC. This sequence encodes CASSPDLGDGYTF.

V gene TRBV6-5 combines with J gene TRBJ1-2; 7 nucleotides align to TRBD1. Germline CDR1 reads MNHEY; CDR2 reads SVGAGI. The CDR3 runs to 14 residues. V trimming: 0 bases; J trimming: 5 bases; junction bases outside the gene matches: 3. The CDR3 protein is CASSYSDRVYGYTF. The CDR3 nucleotides are TGTGCCAGCAGTTACTCTGACAGGGTGTATGGCTACACCTTC.